This T cell receptor beta chain comes out of a study of spatial heterogeneity in lung cancer. Study as a whole: Alpha-chain detections were consistently fewer than beta-chain detections among the sequences.

Time point: sample taken at primary tumor resection. The input material, whole RNA from tumor, nontumor lung or frozen PBMC, was sequenced unsorted. V shed 0 bases, J shed 2 bases, and the junction held 4 bases outside the gene matches. The germline V gene has CDR1 DFQATT and CDR2 SNEGSKA (reference sequence). CDR3 length equals 18 residues. In the library, each TCR cDNA molecule bore its own unique molecular identifier. Each CDR3 protein gets one entry after TCRdb re-called the 5' RACE reads with MiXCR. The sample contains tens of thousands of distinct CDR3 sequences, roughly a fifth of which appear only once.

The sequences come from PBMCs, collected at surgery. V gene TRBV20-1 combines with J gene TRBJ2-6; 13 nucleotides match TRBD2. The TCR was taken from a male donor with early-stage non-small cell lung cancer. This CDR3 reads CSARERTSGSAGANVLTF. The CDR3 DNA is TGCAGTGCTAGAGAGAGGACTAGCGGGAGTGCTGGGGCCAACGTCCTGACTTTC.